This T cell receptor beta chain was profiled in a study of control samples from healthy donors and cancer patients. The assay was immunoSEQ multiplex PCR, and TCRdb's table has in-frame clones only and misses some. The sample lists 150,000 or so clones, 92% seen once, with roughly 0.7% in the top ten. This TCR was sampled from a woman younger than 45 in good health. Material for sequencing was blood.

CDR3 region: CASSWPGALTEAFF. The CDR3 coding sequence is TGTGCCAGCAGCTGGCCCGGGGCACTAACTGAAGCTTTCTTT. This rearrangement joins TRBV5-4 to TRBJ1-1; TRBD1 might be the D (5 bases). The CDR3 contains 14 residues. From germline, CDR1 is SGHNT and CDR2 YYREEE (reference sequence). Deletions cut 3 bases from V and 5 bases from J, with 14 bases between.